This T cell receptor (beta chain) stems from a study of T cell changes during pregnancy in multiple sclerosis. This clone was seen more than once but under ten times. Germline CDR1 and CDR2: SGHAT and FQNNGV. The length of the CDR3 is 14 residues. V gave up 0 bases and J gave up 7 bases, with 10 bases separating them. Data came from immunoSEQ multiplex PCR; TCRdb stores just in-frame clones and leaves some out. Of roughly 40,000 clones in the sample, 80% to 95% were seen once. This TCR was recovered from a female donor with multiple sclerosis, enrolled in a pregnancy study. The rearrangement uses TRBV11-2 and TRBJ2-1; possibly TRBD1 for D (5 bases). The specimen was CD4+ T cells from peripheral blood mononuclear cells, collected in the first trimester of pregnancy. The CDR3 is CASSLEQVGNEQFF. For the CDR3, the DNA is TGTGCCAGCAGCTTAGAACAGGTCGGGAATGAGCAGTTCTTC.